Following are 26 T cell receptor beta chains from one sample sequenced in a study of T cells in Graves' hyperthyroidism and ophthalmopathy. Amplified TCR beta CDR3 regions came from RNA transcripts. TCR CDR3 regions were first amplified by RT-PCR with HTBI primers. TCRdb independently ran MiXCR on the multiplex PCR reads; one entry per CDR3 protein. The sample yields around 700,000 distinct CDR3 sequences, around a sixth seen once. The specimen was blood. Source of these receptors: a woman aged 45-65 years with Graves' hyperthyroidism that later progressed to Graves' ophthalmopathy.

This clonotype was counted between two and nine times. J is TRBJ2-1 and V is TRBV4-1, with TRBD2 identical over 7 bases. J was trimmed by 2 bases and V by 4 bases; bases with no gene match: 11. This CDR3 has 17 amino acids. CDR1 and CDR2 (germline): MGHRA, YSYEKL. As DNA, the CDR3 is TGCGCCAGCAGCCCCATGCAATGGGGGGGAACCTACAATGAGCAGTTCTTC. This sequence encodes CASSPMQWGGTYNEQFF.

The chain employs TRBV15 and TRBJ1-4, with TRBD1 matching 11 bases. Germline assignment: CDR1 LNHNV and CDR2 YYDKDF (reference sequence). V shed 0 bases and J 6 bases; nucleotides not matched to a gene: 3. The CDR3 totals 16 residues. The CDR3 loop is CATSRDGGQGDEKLFF. CDR3 DNA: TGTGCCACCAGCAGAGATGGGGGACAGGGGGATGAAAAACTGTTTTTT.

This clonotype has ten or more counts. This sequence joins TRBV11-3 and TRBJ2-1, with TRBD2 matching 10 bases. V was pared by 3 bases and J by 4 bases, with 6 bases of the junction left unmatched. The V gene's germline CDR1 is SGHNT and CDR2 YENEEA. This CDR3 is 16 amino acids long. CDR3 sequence (DNA): TGTGCCAGCAGCTTTCTAGCGGGGGTTCCGTACAATGAGCAGTTCTTC. Translation: CASSFLAGVPYNEQFF.

This clonotype was seen a handful of times. This chain uses TRBV19 with TRBJ2-3, with D perhaps matching TRBD1 (6 bases). Trimming stripped 7 bases from V and 7 bases from J, with 18 bases between. Germline V gene lookup returns CDR1 LNHDA and CDR2 SQIVND (reference sequence). The CDR3 sequence is 14 residues long. CDR3 nucleotide sequence: TGTGCCAGTACCTTCAGGGGAAGCACCCATACGCAGTATTTT. It translates to CASTFRGSTHTQYF. Together with reference TRBV19 and TRBJ2-3, the CDR3 gives the full variable domain: DGGITQSPKYLFRKEGQNVTLSCEQNLNHDAMYWYRQDPGQGLRLIYYSQIVNDFQKGDIAEGYSVSREKKESFPLTVTSAQKNPTAFYLCASTFRGSTHTQYFGPGTRLTVL.

This clonotype was seen only once. This sequence joins TRBV3-1 and TRBJ1-6; 9 bases align to TRBD1. This CDR3 is 14 amino acids long. V gave up 4 bases and J gave up 10 bases; unmatched junction bases: 5. Germline V gene data show CDR1 as LGHDT and CDR2 as YNNKEL (reference sequence). The CDR3 loop is CASSLRDRESPLHF. Here the CDR3 DNA reads TGTGCCAGCAGCCTCCGGGACAGGGAATCACCCCTCCACTTT.

This clonotype has just a few counts. The V and J genes are TRBV6-1 and TRBJ1-2; D is undetermined. Germline values: CDR1 MNHNS, CDR2 SASEGT. The CDR3 is 15 residues long. V lost 3 bases to trimming and J lost 4 bases, with 15 bases between them. The CDR3 sequence: CASSDRPTTSYGYTF. The CDR3 region has the DNA TGTGCCAGCAGTGATCGACCGACGACAAGCTATGGCTACACCTTC.

This chain connects TRBV2 to TRBJ2-2, with 8 bases that match TRBD1. V lost 10 bases and J lost 4; bases outside the gene matches: 8. Germline V lookup: CDR1 SNHLY, CDR2 FYNNEI. This CDR3 is built from 14 residues. Here the CDR3 reads CAIRLGQGTGELFF. The CDR3, as DNA: TGTGCCATCAGACTAGGACAGGGCACCGGGGAGCTGTTTTTT.

Here the CDR3 reads CAISAISGTSLYEQYF. The CDR3 nucleotides read TGTGCCATCAGTGCAATATCCGGGACTAGCCTTTACGAGCAGTACTTC. The chain links TRBV10-3 to TRBJ2-7; 9 nucleotides match TRBD2. Unmatched junction bases numbered 11, after V lost 4 bases and J lost 4 bases. This CDR3 has 16 residues. Germline V gene lookup returns CDR1 ENHRY and CDR2 SYGVKD.

This clonotype was detected many times. The chain couples TRBV3-1 to TRBJ1-2; D is ambiguous. The CDR3 has 14 residues. Per the germline V gene, CDR1 is LGHDT and CDR2 is YNNKEL (reference sequence). Deletions cut 4 bases from V and 4 bases from J, with 13 bases between. CDR3 DNA: TGTGCCAGCAGCCCCCTGACAACGGGCTATGGCTACACCTTC. Translation: CASSPLTTGYGYTF.

About this clonotype itself: This may arise from a read error, as a much more abundant clone is one base away. The chain carries TRBV6-2 or TRBV6-3 and TRBJ1-1; D gene uncertain. Germline CDR1 MNHEY, CDR2 SVGEGT. The CDR3 has 11 amino acids. Trimming took 6 bases from V and 2 from J, leaving 4 bases between them. CDR3 bases: TGTGCCAGCAGAATAAACACTGAAGCTTTCTTT. Translating it yields CASRINTEAFF.

Remarks on this clonotype: A much larger clone differs from this one at a single base, so this may be a read error. V and J are TRBV19 and TRBJ1-1, with D hard to call. This CDR3 contains 11 residues. Germline lookup yields CDR1 LNHDA and CDR2 SQIVND (reference sequence). V lost 3 bases to trimming and J lost 7 bases, with 6 bases between them. CDR3: CASSIYSEAFF. The CDR3 coding sequence is TGTGCCAGTAGTATTTACAGTGAAGCTTTCTTT.

This clonotype was picked up many times. The rearrangement links TRBV2 to TRBJ2-5; D is uncertain. V was clipped by 5 bases and J by 7 bases, with 8 bases between them. The CDR3 sequence is 11 residues long. The germline gives CDR1 SNHLY, CDR2 FYNNEI. CDR3: CASSPLGTQYF. Written as DNA, the CDR3 is TGTGCCAGCAGTCCACTGGGGACCCAGTACTTC. The full variable domain, in which reference TRBV2 and TRBJ2-5 provide the parts outside the CDR3, is EPEVTQTPSHQVTQMGQEVILRCVPISNHLYFYWYRQILGQKVEFLVSFYNNEISEKSEIFDDQFSVERPDGSNFTLKIRSTKLEDSAMYFCASSPLGTQYFGPGTRLLVL.

This clonotype was counted at least ten times. The V gene is TRBV7-8, the J gene TRBJ2-5; 14 nucleotides line up with TRBD2. J lost 6 bases, V lost 5 bases, and 17 bases had no gene match. This CDR3 region has 19 residues. Germline CDR1 SGHVS, CDR2 FQNEAQ. This chain's CDR3 is CASSGRLAGGPNWSKTQYF. CDR3 in DNA: TGTGCCAGCAGCGGACGACTAGCGGGGGGGCCCAATTGGTCTAAGACCCAGTACTTC.

This clonotype was detected ten times or more. This chain links TRBV2 with TRBJ2-7; D gene ambiguous. Trimming left V 3 bases short and J 3 bases short, with 15 bases between. The length of the CDR3 is 15 residues. From germline, CDR1 is SNHLY and CDR2 FYNNEI. DNA for the CDR3: TGTGCCAGCAGTGACGGGCAGATATCCAACTACGAGCAGTACTTC. Translating it yields CASSDGQISNYEQYF.

This clonotype has more than one count but fewer than ten. The chain carries TRBV7-3 and TRBJ1-5; TRBD1 is a possible D gene (6 bases). Germline V gives CDR1 SGHTA, CDR2 FQGTGA. The CDR3 is made up of 14 amino acids. V lost 5 bases to trimming and J lost 7 bases, with 15 bases between them. This chain's CDR3 is CASSEGGIGQPQHF. CDR3 DNA sequence: TGTGCCAGCAGCGAGGGGGGAATTGGGCAGCCCCAGCATTTT.

CDR3 loop: CASSIGQLHNEKLFF. CDR3 sequence (DNA): TGTGCCAGCAGTATTGGACAGCTCCATAATGAAAAACTGTTTTTT. The genes are TRBV12-3 or TRBV12-4 and TRBJ1-4, with D tentatively TRBD1 (6 bases). This CDR3 region has 15 residues. V was clipped by 5 bases and J by 4 bases, with 14 bases between them.

The gene calls are TRBV6-1 and TRBJ2-2, with D unresolved. The CDR3 covers 15 residues. CDR1 is MNHNS, CDR2 SASEGT, per germline. With 5 bases removed from V and 0 bases from J, the gap between germline ends came to 10 bases. CDR3 sequence: CASSRVGTNTGELFF. CDR3 bases: TGTGCCAGCAGTCGGGTGGGGACGAACACCGGGGAGCTGTTTTTT.

As for this clonotype: Germline and junction disagree at one end, which may indicate a read error. The V gene is TRBV27, the J gene TRBJ1-1; weak D call: TRBD1 (6 bases). Germline V lookup: CDR1 MNHEY, CDR2 SMNVEV (reference sequence). The CDR3 is 13 amino acids. Written as DNA, the CDR3 is TGTGCCGGCAGTTTGGGTGGACAGAGTGAAGCTTTCTTT. Its protein product is CAGSLGGQSEAFF.

This sequence joins TRBV9 and TRBJ2-3; a possible D gene is TRBD2 (5 bases). CDR1 and CDR2 (germline): SGDLS, YYNGEE. CDR3 size: 16 residues. The germline V and J ends were trimmed by 0 bases and 1 base, with 12 bases remaining between them. The CDR3, as DNA: TGTGCCAGCAGCGTAGGTGGGAGCTTCGGCACAGATACGCAGTATTTT. It yields the protein CASSVGGSFGTDTQYF. The full variable domain, rest sourced from reference TRBV9 and TRBJ2-3, is DSGVTQTPKHLITATGQRVTLRCSPRSGDLSVYWYQQSLDQGLQFLIQYYNGEERAKGNILERFSAQQFPDLHSELNLSSLELGDSALYFCASSVGGSFGTDTQYFGPGTRLTVL.

In regard to this clonotype: The CDR3 does not end in the conserved phenylalanine or tryptophan, so this is likely a read error. The chain employs TRBV7-6 and TRBJ2-2, with a weak D call TRBD2 (6 bases). CDR3 length: 19 residues. Trimming pared 1 base from V and 0 bases from J, leaving 18 bases between. The V gene's germline CDR1 is SGHVS and CDR2 FNYEAQ. CDR3 nucleotides: TGTGCCAGCAGCTTAGGCCATAGGGGCGGGGAGTCGAACACCGGGGAGCTGTTTCTT. Translated, it gives CASSLGHRGGESNTGELFL.

This clonotype appeared many times. Here the CDR3 reads CASSQTPTSGVEDTQYF. The CDR3 DNA reads TGTGCCAGCAGCCAAACTCCGACTAGCGGGGTCGAGGATACGCAGTATTTT. The V call is TRBV3-1, the J call TRBJ2-3; 11 positions agree with TRBD2. This CDR3 has 17 residues. From germline, CDR1 is LGHDT and CDR2 YNNKEL (reference sequence). Trimming removed 2 bases from V and 6 bases from J; junction bases left unmatched: 10.

At least ten counts were recorded for this clonotype. The chain combines TRBV7-2 with TRBJ2-1; 10 nucleotides line up with TRBD2. Losses at the gene ends were 5 bases for V and 0 bases for J; bases not matched to a gene: 10. Germline CDR1 is SGHTA and CDR2 is FQGNSA. The CDR3 sequence is 18 residues long. CDR3 residues: CASSARGLAVSSYNEQFF. CDR3 in DNA: TGTGCCAGCAGCGCGCGCGGACTAGCGGTCAGCTCCTACAATGAGCAGTTCTTC.

The chain combines TRBV28 with TRBJ2-5, with D possibly TRBD2 on 6 matching bases. This CDR3 contains 15 residues. V lost 3 bases and J lost 5, with 16 bases in between. Germline lookup yields CDR1 MDHEN and CDR2 SYDVKM. In DNA form, the CDR3 reads TGTGCCAGCAGTTTTCGACTAGTTGCCCAGGAGACCCAGTACTTC. This encodes CASSFRLVAQETQYF.

This clonotype was picked up many times. The rearrangement links TRBV7-2 to TRBJ2-5; 8 bases agree with TRBD1. This CDR3 is 14 amino acids long. From germline, CDR1 is SGHTA and CDR2 FQGNSA. Trimming cost V 5 bases and J 4 bases; bases outside gene matches: 6. DNA for the CDR3: TGTGCCAGCAGCAAGGACAGGGATGGAGAGACCCAGTACTTC. Translated: CASSKDRDGETQYF.

This clonotype was picked up many times. The V call is TRBV7-2, the J call TRBJ2-1; the match to TRBD2 covers 8 bases. The CDR3 contains 15 residues. V gave up 6 bases and J gave up 6 bases; unmatched junction bases: 10. CDR1 and CDR2 from the germline V gene are SGHTA and FQGNSA. DNA for the CDR3: TGTGCCAGCAGTCGAAACGGGGGGGAGGGCAATGAGCAGTTCTTC. Encoded protein: CASSRNGGEGNEQFF.

This clonotype was observed a few times. This chain joins TRBV12-3 or TRBV12-4 and TRBJ2-5; TRBD1 matches 10 bases. The CDR3 totals 15 residues. Losses at the gene ends were 5 bases for V and 4 bases for J; bases not matched to a gene: 7. CDR3 in DNA: TGTGCCAGCAGTCCCGAGGGACAGGGGCGAGAGACCCAGTACTTC. Amino acids: CASSPEGQGRETQYF.